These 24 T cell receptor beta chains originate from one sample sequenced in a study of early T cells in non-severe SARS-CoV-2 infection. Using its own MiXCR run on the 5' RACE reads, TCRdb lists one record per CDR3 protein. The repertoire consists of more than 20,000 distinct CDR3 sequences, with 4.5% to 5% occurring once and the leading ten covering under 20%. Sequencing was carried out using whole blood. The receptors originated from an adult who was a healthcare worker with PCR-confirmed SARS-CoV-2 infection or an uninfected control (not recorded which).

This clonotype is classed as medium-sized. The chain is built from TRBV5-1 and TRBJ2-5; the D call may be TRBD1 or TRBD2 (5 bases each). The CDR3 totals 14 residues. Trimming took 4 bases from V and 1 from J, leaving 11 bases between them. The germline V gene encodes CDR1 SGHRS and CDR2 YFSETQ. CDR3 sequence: CASSLTGAQETQYF. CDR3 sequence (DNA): TGCGCCAGCAGCCTCACCGGGGCCCAAGAGACCCAGTACTTC. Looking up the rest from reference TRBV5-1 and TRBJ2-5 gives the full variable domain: KAGVTQTPRYLIKTRGQQVTLSCSPISGHRSVSWYQQTPGQGLQFLFEYFSETQRNKGNFPGRFSGRQFSNSRSEMNVSTLELGDSALYLCASSLTGAQETQYFGPGTRLLVL.

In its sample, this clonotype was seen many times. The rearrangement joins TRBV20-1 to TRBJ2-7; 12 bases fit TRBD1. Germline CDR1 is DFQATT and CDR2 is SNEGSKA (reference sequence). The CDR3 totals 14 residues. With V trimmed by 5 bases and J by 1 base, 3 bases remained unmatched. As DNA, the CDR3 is TGCAGTGCTGTGGGACAGGGGGCGTCCTACGAGCAGTACTTC. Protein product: CSAVGQGASYEQYF.

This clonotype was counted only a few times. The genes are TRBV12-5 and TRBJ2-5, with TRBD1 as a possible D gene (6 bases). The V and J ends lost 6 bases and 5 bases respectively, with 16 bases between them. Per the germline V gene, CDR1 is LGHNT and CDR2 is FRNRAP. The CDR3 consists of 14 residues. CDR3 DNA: TGTGCTAGTGGGAGGACAGTCGCGGATGAGACCCAGTACTTC. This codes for CASGRTVADETQYF.

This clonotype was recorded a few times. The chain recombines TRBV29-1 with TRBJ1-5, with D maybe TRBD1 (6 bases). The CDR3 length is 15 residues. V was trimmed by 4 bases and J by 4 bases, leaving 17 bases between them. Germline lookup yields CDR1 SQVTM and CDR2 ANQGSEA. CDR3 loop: CSVAQGFLGNQPQHF. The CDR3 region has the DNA TGCAGCGTTGCACAGGGATTCCTGGGAAATCAGCCCCAGCATTTT.

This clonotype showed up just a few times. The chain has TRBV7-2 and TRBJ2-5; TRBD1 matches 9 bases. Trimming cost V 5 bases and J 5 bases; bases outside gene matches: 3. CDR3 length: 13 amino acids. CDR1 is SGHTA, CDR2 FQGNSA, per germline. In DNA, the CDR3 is TGTGCCAGCAGCCTACAGGGGGCTGAGACCCAGTACTTC. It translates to CASSLQGAETQYF.

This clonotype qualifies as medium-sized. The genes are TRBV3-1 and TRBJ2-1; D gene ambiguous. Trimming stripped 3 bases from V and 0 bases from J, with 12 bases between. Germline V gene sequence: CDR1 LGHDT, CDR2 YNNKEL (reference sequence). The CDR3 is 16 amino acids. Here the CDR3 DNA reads TGTGCCAGCAGCCAGGAACGGTGGGCCTCCTACAATGAGCAGTTCTTC. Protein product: CASSQERWASYNEQFF.

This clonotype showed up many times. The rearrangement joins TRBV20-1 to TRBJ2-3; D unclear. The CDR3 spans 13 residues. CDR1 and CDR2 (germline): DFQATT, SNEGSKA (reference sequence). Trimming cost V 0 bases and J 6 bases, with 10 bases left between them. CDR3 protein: CSARDNGPDTQYF. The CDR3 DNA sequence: TGCAGTGCTAGAGATAACGGACCGGATACGCAGTATTTT.

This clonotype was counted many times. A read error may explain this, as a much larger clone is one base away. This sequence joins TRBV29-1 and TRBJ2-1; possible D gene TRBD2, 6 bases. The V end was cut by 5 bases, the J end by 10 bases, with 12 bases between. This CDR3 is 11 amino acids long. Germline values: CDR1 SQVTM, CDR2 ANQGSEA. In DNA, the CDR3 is TGCAGCGTTAGTCTGCGGGGCGAGCAGTTCTTC. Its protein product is CSVSLRGEQFF.

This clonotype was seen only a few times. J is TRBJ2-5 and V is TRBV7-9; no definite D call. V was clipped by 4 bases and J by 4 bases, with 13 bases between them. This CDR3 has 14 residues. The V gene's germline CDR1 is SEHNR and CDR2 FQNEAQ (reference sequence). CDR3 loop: CASSSFPSIETQYF. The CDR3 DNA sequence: TGTGCCAGCAGCTCCTTCCCCAGCATAGAGACCCAGTACTTC. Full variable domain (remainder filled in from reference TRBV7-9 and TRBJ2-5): DTGVSQNPRHKITKRGQNVTFRCDPISEHNRLYWYRQTLGQGPEFLTYFQNEAQLEKSRLLSDRFSAERPKGSFSTLEIQRTEQGDSAMYLCASSSFPSIETQYFGPGTRLLVL.

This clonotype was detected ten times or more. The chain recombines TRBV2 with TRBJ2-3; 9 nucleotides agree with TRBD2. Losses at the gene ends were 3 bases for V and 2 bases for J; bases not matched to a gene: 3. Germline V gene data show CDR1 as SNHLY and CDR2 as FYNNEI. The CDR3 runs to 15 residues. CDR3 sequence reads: CASSDVAGDTDTQYF. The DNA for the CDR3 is TGTGCCAGCAGTGATGTAGCGGGGGACACAGATACGCAGTATTTT.

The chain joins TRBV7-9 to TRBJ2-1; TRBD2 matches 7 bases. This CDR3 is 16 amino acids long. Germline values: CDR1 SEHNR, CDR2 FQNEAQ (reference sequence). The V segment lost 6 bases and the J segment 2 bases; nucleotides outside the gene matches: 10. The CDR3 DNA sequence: TGTGCCAGCAGTCAAACCGGGACTACCACCTACAATGAGCAGTTCTTC. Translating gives CASSQTGTTTYNEQFF.

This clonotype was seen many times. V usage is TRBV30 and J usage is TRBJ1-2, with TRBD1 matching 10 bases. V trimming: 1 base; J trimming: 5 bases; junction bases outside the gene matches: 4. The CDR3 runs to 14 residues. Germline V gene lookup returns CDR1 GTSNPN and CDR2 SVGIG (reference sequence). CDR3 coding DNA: TGTGCCTGGAGTGCGGACAGGGGGGAGTATGGCTACACCTTC. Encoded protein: CAWSADRGEYGYTF.

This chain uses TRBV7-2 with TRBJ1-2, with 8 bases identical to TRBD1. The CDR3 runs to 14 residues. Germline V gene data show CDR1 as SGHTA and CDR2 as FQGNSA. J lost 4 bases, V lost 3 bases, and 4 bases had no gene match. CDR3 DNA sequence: TGTGCCAGCAGCTTTAAGGGACAGGCCTATGGCTACACCTTC. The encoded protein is CASSFKGQAYGYTF.

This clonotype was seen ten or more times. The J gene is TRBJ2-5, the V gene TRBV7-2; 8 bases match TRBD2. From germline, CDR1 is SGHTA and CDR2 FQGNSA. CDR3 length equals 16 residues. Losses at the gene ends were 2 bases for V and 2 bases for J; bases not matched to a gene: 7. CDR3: CASSLRGGGFQETQYF. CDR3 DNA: TGTGCCAGCAGCTTACGAGGCGGGGGGTTTCAAGAGACCCAGTACTTC.

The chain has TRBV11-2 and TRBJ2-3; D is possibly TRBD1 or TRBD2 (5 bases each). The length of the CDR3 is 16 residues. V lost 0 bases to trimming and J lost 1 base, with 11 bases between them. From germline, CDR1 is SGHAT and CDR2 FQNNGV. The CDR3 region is CASSLDDGGGTDTQYF. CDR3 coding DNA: TGTGCCAGCAGCTTAGATGATGGGGGAGGCACAGATACGCAGTATTTT.

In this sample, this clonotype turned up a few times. CDR3 sequence: CASSPQRGPNQPQHF. The CDR3 nucleotides are TGTGCCAGCAGCCCCCAGAGGGGGCCCAATCAGCCCCAGCATTTT. This chain links TRBV7-2 with TRBJ1-5; 7 bases match TRBD1. V was clipped by 5 bases and J by 3 bases; unmatched bases: 7. CDR3 length: 15 residues. Germline V gene lookup returns CDR1 SGHTA and CDR2 FQGNSA.

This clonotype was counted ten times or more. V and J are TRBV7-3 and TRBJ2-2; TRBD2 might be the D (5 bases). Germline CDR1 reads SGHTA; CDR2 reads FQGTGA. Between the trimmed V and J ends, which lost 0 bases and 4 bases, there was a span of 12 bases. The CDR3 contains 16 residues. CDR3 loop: CASSLTLGDGTGELFF. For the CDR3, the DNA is TGTGCCAGCAGCTTAACGTTGGGAGACGGCACCGGGGAGCTGTTTTTT. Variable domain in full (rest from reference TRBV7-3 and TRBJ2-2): GAGVSQTPSNKVTEKGKYVELRCDPISGHTALYWYRQSLGQGPEFLIYFQGTGAADDSGLPNDRFFAVRPEGSVSTLKIQRTERGDSAVYLCASSLTLGDGTGELFFGEGSRLTVL.

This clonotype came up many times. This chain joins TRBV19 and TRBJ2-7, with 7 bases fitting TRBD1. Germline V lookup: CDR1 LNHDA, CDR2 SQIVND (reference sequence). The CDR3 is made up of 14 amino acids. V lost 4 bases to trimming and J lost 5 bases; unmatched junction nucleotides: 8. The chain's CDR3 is CASSNRQGPHEQYF. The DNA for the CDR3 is TGTGCCAGTAGTAACCGACAGGGTCCCCACGAGCAGTACTTC.

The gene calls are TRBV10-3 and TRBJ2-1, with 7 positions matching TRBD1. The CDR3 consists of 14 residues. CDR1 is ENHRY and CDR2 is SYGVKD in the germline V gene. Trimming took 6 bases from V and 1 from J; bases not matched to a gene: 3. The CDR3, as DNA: TGTGCCATCAGCCCGGGACAGTCCTACAATGAGCAGTTCTTC. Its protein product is CAISPGQSYNEQFF.

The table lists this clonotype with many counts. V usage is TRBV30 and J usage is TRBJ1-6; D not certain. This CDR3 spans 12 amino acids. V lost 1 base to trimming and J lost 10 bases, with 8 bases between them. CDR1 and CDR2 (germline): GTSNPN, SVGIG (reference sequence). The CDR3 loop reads CAWSESRSPLHF. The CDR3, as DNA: TGTGCCTGGAGTGAATCGAGATCACCCCTCCACTTT.

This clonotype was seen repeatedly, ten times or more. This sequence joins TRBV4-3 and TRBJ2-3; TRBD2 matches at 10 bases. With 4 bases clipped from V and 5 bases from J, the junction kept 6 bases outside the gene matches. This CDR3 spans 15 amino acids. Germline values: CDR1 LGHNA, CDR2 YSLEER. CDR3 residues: CASSLLAGGGDTQYF. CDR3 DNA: TGCGCCAGCAGCCTCTTAGCGGGGGGTGGAGATACGCAGTATTTT.

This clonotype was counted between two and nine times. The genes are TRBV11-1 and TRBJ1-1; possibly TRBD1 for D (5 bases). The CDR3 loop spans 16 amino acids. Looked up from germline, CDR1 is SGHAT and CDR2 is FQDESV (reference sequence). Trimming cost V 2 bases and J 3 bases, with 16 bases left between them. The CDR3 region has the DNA TGTGCCAGCAGCTTATTCCAGGGAATTTTGTACACTGAAGCTTTCTTT. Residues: CASSLFQGILYTEAFF.

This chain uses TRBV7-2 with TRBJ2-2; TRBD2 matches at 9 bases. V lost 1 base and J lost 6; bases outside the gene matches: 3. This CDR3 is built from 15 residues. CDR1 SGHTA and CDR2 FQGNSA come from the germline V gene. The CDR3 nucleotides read TGTGCCAGCAGCTTAGGGGGGACTAGCCCCGGGGAGCTGTTTTTT. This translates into CASSLGGTSPGELFF. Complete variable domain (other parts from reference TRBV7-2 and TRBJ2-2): GAGVSQSPSNKVTEKGKDVELRCDPISGHTALYWYRQSLGQGLEFLIYFQGNSAPDKSGLPSDRFSAERTGGSVSTLTIQRTQQEDSAVYLCASSLGGTSPGELFFGEGSRLTVL.

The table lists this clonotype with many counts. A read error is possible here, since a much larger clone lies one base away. CDR3 sequence reads: CSDDEQFF. CDR3 coding DNA: TGCAGTGATGATGAGCAGTTCTTC. This chain connects TRBV20-1 to TRBJ2-1, with D unresolved. The V end lost 7 bases, the J end lost 8 bases, and 3 bases lay between the germline ends. Germline V gene sequence: CDR1 DFQATT, CDR2 SNEGSKA (reference sequence). This CDR3 has 8 amino acids.